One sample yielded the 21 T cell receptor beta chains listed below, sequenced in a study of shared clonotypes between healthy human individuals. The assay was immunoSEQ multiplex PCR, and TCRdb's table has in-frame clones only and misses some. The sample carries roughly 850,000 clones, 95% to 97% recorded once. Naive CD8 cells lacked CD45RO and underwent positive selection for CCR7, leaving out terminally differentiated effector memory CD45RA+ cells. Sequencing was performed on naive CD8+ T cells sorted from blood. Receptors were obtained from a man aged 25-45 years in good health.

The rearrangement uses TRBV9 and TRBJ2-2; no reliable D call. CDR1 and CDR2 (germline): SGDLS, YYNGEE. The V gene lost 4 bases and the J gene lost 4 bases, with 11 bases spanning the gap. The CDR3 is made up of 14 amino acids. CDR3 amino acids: CASSSVRLTGELFF. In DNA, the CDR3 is TGTGCCAGCAGCTCCGTGCGTCTCACCGGGGAGCTGTTTTTT.

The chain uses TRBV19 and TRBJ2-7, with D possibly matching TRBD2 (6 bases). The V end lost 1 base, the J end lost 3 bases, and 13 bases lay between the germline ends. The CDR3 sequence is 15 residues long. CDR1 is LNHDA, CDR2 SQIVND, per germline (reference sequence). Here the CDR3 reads CASSIAGGGIYEQYF. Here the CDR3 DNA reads TGTGCCAGTAGTATAGCTGGTGGCGGGATCTACGAGCAGTACTTC. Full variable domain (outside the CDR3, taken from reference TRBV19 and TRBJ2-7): DGGITQSPKYLFRKEGQNVTLSCEQNLNHDAMYWYRQDPGQGLRLIYYSQIVNDFQKGDIAEGYSVSREKKESFPLTVTSAQKNPTAFYLCASSIAGGGIYEQYFGPGTRLTVT.

CDR3 sequence reads: CASRATGGFQPQHF. DNA for the CDR3: TGTGCCAGCAGGGCGACAGGTGGTTTTCAACCCCAGCATTTT. V and J are TRBV2 and TRBJ1-5, with D tentatively TRBD1 (6 bases). Trimming removed 6 bases from V and 10 bases from J, with 19 bases in between. The CDR3 loop spans 14 amino acids. The germline V gene has CDR1 SNHLY and CDR2 FYNNEI.

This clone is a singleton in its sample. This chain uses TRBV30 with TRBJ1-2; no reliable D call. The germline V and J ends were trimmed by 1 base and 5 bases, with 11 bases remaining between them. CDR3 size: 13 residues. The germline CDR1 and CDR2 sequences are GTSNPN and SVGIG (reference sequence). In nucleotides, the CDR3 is TGTGCCTGGAGTGAGACAATAGGGTATGGCTACACCTTC. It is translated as CAWSETIGYGYTF.

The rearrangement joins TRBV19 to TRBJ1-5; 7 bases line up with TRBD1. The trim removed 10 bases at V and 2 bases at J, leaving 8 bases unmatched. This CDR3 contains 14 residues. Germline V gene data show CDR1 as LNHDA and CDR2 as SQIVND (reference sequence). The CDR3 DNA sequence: TGTGCCACAAAGAACGGACAGGGCAATCAGCCCCAGCATTTT. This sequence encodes CATKNGQGNQPQHF.

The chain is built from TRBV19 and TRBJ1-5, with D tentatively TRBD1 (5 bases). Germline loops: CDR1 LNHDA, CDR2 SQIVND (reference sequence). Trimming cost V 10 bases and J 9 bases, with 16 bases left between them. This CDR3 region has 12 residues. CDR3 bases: TGTGCCACCAAGGGGTCCCAGGCGCCCCAGCATTTT. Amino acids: CATKGSQAPQHF. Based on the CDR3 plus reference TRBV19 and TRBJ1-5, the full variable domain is DGGITQSPKYLFRKEGQNVTLSCEQNLNHDAMYWYRQDPGQGLRLIYYSQIVNDFQKGDIAEGYSVSREKKESFPLTVTSAQKNPTAFYLCATKGSQAPQHFGDGTRLSIL.

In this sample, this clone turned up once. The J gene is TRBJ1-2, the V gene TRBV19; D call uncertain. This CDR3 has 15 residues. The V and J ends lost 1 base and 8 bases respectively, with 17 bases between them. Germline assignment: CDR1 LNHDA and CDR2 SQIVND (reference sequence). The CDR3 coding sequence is TGTGCCAGTAGTATAGCATTCAGCTCACTCGGAGGCTACACCTTC. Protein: CASSIAFSSLGGYTF.

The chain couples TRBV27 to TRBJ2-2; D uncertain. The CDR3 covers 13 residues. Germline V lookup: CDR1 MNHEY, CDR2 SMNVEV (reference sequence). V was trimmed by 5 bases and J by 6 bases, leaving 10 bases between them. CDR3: CASSISQAGELFF. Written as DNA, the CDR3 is TGTGCCAGCAGTATAAGCCAAGCCGGGGAGCTGTTTTTT.

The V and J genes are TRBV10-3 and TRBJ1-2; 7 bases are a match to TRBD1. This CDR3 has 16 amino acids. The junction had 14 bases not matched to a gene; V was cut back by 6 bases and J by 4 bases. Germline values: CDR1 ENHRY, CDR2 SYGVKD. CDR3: CAISTGGQATGYGYTF. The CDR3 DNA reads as TGTGCCATCAGCACGGGAGGACAGGCAACGGGCTATGGCTACACCTTC.

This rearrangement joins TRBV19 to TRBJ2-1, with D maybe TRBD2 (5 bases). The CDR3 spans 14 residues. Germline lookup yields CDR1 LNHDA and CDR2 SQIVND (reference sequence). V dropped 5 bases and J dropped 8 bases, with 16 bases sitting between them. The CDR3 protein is CASSGMDSPHEQFF. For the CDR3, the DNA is TGTGCCAGTAGTGGAATGGACTCCCCCCATGAGCAGTTCTTC.

CDR3 residues: CASSPGRNTEAFF. Here the CDR3 DNA reads TGTGCCAGCAGTCCGGGACGGAACACTGAAGCTTTCTTT. This rearrangement joins TRBV27 to TRBJ1-1; maybe TRBD1 (5 bases). V was shortened by 5 bases and J by 1 base, with 8 bases between the two germline ends. CDR1 and CDR2 from the germline V gene are MNHEY and SMNVEV (reference sequence). The CDR3 length is 13 residues.

CDR3 coding DNA: TGTGCCAGCAGTTTAACAGGGGCACCCTACGAGCAGTACTTC. As protein: CASSLTGAPYEQYF. The J gene is TRBJ2-7, the V gene TRBV27; 7 positions match TRBD1. Germline CDR1 reads MNHEY; CDR2 reads SMNVEV (reference sequence). V was clipped by 2 bases and J by 2 bases; unmatched bases: 3. The CDR3 spans 14 residues.

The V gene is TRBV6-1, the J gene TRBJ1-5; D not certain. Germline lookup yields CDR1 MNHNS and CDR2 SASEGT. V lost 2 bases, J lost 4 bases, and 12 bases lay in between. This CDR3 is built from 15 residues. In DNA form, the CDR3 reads TGTGCCAGCAGTGAAATGTGGGGTTTAAATCAGCCCCAGCATTTT. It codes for CASSEMWGLNQPQHF.

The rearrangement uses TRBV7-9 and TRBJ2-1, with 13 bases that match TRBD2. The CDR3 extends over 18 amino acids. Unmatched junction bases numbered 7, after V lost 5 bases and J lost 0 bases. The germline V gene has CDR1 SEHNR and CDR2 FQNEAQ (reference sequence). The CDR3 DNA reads TGTGCCAGCAGCCGACTAGCGGGAGGTAGGAGCTCCTACAATGAGCAGTTCTTC. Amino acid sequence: CASSRLAGGRSSYNEQFF.

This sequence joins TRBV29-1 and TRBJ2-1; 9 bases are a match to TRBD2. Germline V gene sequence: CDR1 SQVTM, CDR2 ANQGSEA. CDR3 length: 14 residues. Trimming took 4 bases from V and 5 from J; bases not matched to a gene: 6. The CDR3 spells CSVAGREGDNEQFF. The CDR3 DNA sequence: TGCAGCGTTGCTGGGCGGGAGGGGGACAATGAGCAGTTCTTC.

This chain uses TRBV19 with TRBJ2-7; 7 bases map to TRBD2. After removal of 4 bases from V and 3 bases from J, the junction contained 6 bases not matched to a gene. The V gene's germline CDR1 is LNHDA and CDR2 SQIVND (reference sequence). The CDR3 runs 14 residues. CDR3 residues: CASSSGSFHYEQYF. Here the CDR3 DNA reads TGTGCCAGTAGTAGCGGGAGTTTTCACTACGAGCAGTACTTC. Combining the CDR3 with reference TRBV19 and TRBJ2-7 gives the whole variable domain DGGITQSPKYLFRKEGQNVTLSCEQNLNHDAMYWYRQDPGQGLRLIYYSQIVNDFQKGDIAEGYSVSREKKESFPLTVTSAQKNPTAFYLCASSSGSFHYEQYFGPGTRLTVT.

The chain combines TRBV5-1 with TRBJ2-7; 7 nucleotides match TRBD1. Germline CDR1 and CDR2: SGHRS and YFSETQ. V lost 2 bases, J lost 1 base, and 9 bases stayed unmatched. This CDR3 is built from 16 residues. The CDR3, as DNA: TGCGCCAGCAGCTTTGACAGGGCTCTCGGATCCTACGAGCAGTACTTC. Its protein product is CASSFDRALGSYEQYF.

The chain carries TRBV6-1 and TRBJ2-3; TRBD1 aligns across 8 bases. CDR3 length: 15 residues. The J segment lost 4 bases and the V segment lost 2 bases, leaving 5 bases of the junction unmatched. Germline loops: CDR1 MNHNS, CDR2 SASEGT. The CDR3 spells CASSEWTGKSDTQYF. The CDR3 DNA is TGTGCCAGCAGTGAATGGACAGGGAAGTCAGATACGCAGTATTTT.

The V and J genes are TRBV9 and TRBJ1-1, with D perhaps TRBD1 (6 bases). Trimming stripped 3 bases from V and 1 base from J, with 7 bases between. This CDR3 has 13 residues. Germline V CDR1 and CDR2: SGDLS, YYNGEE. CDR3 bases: TGTGCCAGCAGCGAGGGACAGAACACTGAAGCTTTCTTT. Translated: CASSEGQNTEAFF.

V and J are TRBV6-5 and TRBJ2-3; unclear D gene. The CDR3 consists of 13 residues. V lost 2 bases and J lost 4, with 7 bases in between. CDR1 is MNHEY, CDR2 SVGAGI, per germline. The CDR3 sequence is CASSYRDADTQYF. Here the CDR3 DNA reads TGTGCCAGCAGTTACAGGGATGCAGATACGCAGTATTTT.

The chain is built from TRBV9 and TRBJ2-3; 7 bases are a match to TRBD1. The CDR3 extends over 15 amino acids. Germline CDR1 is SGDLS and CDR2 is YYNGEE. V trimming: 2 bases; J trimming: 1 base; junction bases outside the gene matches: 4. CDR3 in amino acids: CASSVGQARTDTQYF. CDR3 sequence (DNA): TGTGCCAGCAGCGTCGGACAGGCCCGCACAGATACGCAGTATTTT. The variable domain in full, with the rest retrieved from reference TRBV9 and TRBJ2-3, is DSGVTQTPKHLITATGQRVTLRCSPRSGDLSVYWYQQSLDQGLQFLIQYYNGEERAKGNILERFSAQQFPDLHSELNLSSLELGDSALYFCASSVGQARTDTQYFGPGTRLTVL.